Following are 22 T cell receptor beta chains from one sample sequenced in a study of cytomegalovirus exposure and HLA in healthy donors. Primers: 60 Vbeta forward and 13 Jbeta reverse. TCRdb's table, derived via immunoSEQ multiplex PCR, lists solely in-frame clones and lacks some. Here the sample spans 100,000 to 150,000 clones, approximately 75% being singletons. Specimen: PBMCs. The receptors shown here come from a woman in her forties in good health and CMV-seropositive.

The rearrangement joins TRBV2 to TRBJ2-5; 7 nucleotides align to TRBD2. CDR1 and CDR2 from the germline V gene are SNHLY and FYNNEI. This CDR3 has 14 residues. The ends lost 4 bases at V and 5 bases at J; junction bases unmatched: 7. For the CDR3, the DNA is TGTGCCAGCAGTGGGCGAGCGGGGTGGGAGACCCAGTACTTC. Its translation: CASSGRAGWETQYF.

The genes are TRBV12-5 and TRBJ2-6, with D tentatively TRBD1 (5 bases). CDR1 and CDR2 from the germline V gene are LGHNT and FRNRAP. CDR3 length: 16 amino acids. Trimming pared 7 bases from V and 0 bases from J, leaving 13 bases between. The CDR3 bases are TGTGCTAGTGACACAGGTGGAGACTCTGGGGCCAACGTCCTGACTTTC. This sequence encodes CASDTGGDSGANVLTF.

The CDR3 bases are TGTGCCAGCAGCCCGACAGGGGGCTCCTACAATGAGCAGTTCTTC. Amino acid sequence: CASSPTGGSYNEQFF. The chain links TRBV7-3 to TRBJ2-1; TRBD1 aligns across 9 bases. V dropped 5 bases and J dropped 0; count of bases not matched to a gene: 2. This CDR3 is 15 amino acids long. Germline CDR1 SGHTA, CDR2 FQGTGA.

Comment on this clone: One end of the junction fails to match germline, which may point to a read error. The J gene is TRBJ2-3, the V gene TRBV5-6; D gene ambiguous. Germline V gene data show CDR1 as SGHDT and CDR2 as YYEEEE. This CDR3 has 13 amino acids. CDR3: CASSFYTTDAQYF. The CDR3 region has the DNA TGTGCCAGCAGCTTTTACACCACAGATGCGCAGTATTTT.

This sequence joins TRBV5-5 and TRBJ2-7, with unresolved D. V was shortened by 4 bases and J by 10 bases, with 15 bases between the two germline ends. The length of the CDR3 is 12 residues. Germline V lookup: CDR1 SGHKS, CDR2 YYEKEE (reference sequence). The CDR3 DNA follows: TGTGCCAGCAGCCCGGAGATCTTCGGACAGTACTTC. This codes for CASSPEIFGQYF.

The chain employs TRBV7-6 and TRBJ2-5, with 13 bases fitting TRBD2. Per the germline V gene, CDR1 is SGHVS and CDR2 is FNYEAQ. The CDR3 has 16 residues. The trim removed 5 bases at V and 4 bases at J, leaving 7 bases unmatched. The CDR3 DNA reads TGTGCCAGCAGCGGGCGGACTAGCGGGGGACGAGAGACCCAGTACTTC. Its translation is CASSGRTSGGRETQYF.

This clone was seen only a few times. The genes are TRBV25-1 and TRBJ2-3; 9 nucleotides agree with TRBD2. CDR1 is MGHDK, CDR2 SYGVNS, per germline. The CDR3 covers 16 residues. V gave up 6 bases and J gave up 2 bases; unmatched junction bases: 9. The CDR3 here is CASSLASGENTDTQYF. DNA for the CDR3: TGTGCCAGCAGCCTCGCTAGCGGGGAGAACACAGATACGCAGTATTTT.

This chain uses TRBV19 with TRBJ2-7; a weak D match, TRBD2 (5 bases). Germline CDR1 and CDR2: LNHDA and SQIVND (reference sequence). The CDR3 sequence is 16 residues long. V lost 10 bases, J lost 10 bases, and 32 bases lay in between. CDR3 sequence: CANPYPVPCGLNQQYF. CDR3 coding DNA: TGTGCCAACCCGTACCCTGTACCCTGTGGACTCAACCAACAGTACTTC. The variable domain in full, completed from reference TRBV19 and TRBJ2-7, reads DGGITQSPKYLFRKEGQNVTLSCEQNLNHDAMYWYRQDPGQGLRLIYYSQIVNDFQKGDIAEGYSVSREKKESFPLTVTSAQKNPTAFYLCANPYPVPCGLNQQYFGPGTRLTVT.

This chain uses TRBV9 with TRBJ1-1, with D perhaps TRBD1 (5 bases). The CDR3 extends over 14 amino acids. Germline loops: CDR1 SGDLS, CDR2 YYNGEE. Between the trimmed V and J ends, which lost 2 bases and 1 base, there was a span of 9 bases. DNA of the CDR3: TGTGCCAGCAGCGTGGGGCAGGAGAACACTGAAGCTTTCTTT. This gives the protein CASSVGQENTEAFF.

This chain links TRBV6-5 with TRBJ1-2; D is undetermined. The CDR3 is made up of 13 amino acids. From germline, CDR1 is MNHEY and CDR2 SVGAGI. Trimming left V 7 bases short and J 7 bases short, with 16 bases between. The CDR3 bases are TGTGCCAGCACCCGCGGGGAGGTCGGTGGCTACACCTTC. It yields the protein CASTRGEVGGYTF.

The chain uses TRBV12-2 and TRBJ2-7; the table assigns TRBD1, which was not confirmed against the DNA. TRBV12-2 is designated a pseudogene. The CDR3 runs to 12 residues. The CDR3 DNA sequence: TGTGCAAGTCGCGGGGCCTCCTACGAGCAGTACTTC. Protein sequence: CASRGASYEQYF.

The rearrangement uses TRBV14 and TRBJ1-2; D is ambiguous. The CDR3 has 13 amino acids. V was pared by 2 bases and J by 7 bases, with 11 bases between. Germline-derived CDR1 and CDR2 are SGHDN and FVKESK. In DNA form, the CDR3 reads TGTGCCAGCAGCCAATACCGGAGCAGTGGCTACACCTTC. Its protein is CASSQYRSSGYTF.

This clone was detected once. The V call is TRBV11-2, the J call TRBJ1-1; no definite D call. The V end was cut by 6 bases, the J end by 5 bases, with 13 bases between. Germline V lookup: CDR1 SGHAT, CDR2 FQNNGV. The CDR3 sequence is 13 residues long. CDR3 in amino acids: CASRTATGTEAFF. In DNA form, the CDR3 reads TGTGCCAGCAGGACCGCTACGGGTACTGAAGCTTTCTTT.

CDR3 coding DNA: TGTGCCAGCAGTTACGCGACTAGCGGGAGTCCTGAGCAGTTCTTC. Translating gives CASSYATSGSPEQFF. The V call is TRBV6-5, the J call TRBJ2-1, with 12 bases that match TRBD2. CDR3 length: 15 amino acids. Germline-derived CDR1 and CDR2 are MNHEY and SVGAGI. J was trimmed by 9 bases and V by 2 bases; bases with no gene match: 5.

The V call is TRBV5-6, the J call TRBJ2-2, with 7 positions matching TRBD2. With V trimmed by 5 bases and J by 6 bases, 1 base remained unmatched. Germline V lookup: CDR1 SGHDT, CDR2 YYEEEE. This CDR3 is 12 amino acids long. The DNA of the CDR3 is TGTGCCAGCAGGGGGAGGGCCGGGGAGCTGTTTTTT. This sequence encodes CASRGRAGELFF.

This chain links TRBV9 with TRBJ2-1, with 7 bases matching TRBD2. The germline V gene has CDR1 SGDLS and CDR2 YYNGEE. V was clipped by 4 bases and J by 7 bases; unmatched bases: 20. This CDR3 region has 18 residues. The CDR3 is CASSPYFGGAGEGNEQFF. CDR3 DNA sequence: TGTGCCAGCAGCCCCTATTTTGGTGGTGCGGGAGAGGGAAATGAGCAGTTCTTC.

V is TRBV11-1 and J is TRBJ2-2; TRBD2 matches at 10 bases. CDR1 is SGHAT, CDR2 FQDESV, per germline (reference sequence). The ends lost 6 bases at V and 5 bases at J; junction bases unmatched: 9. The CDR3 contains 16 residues. The chain's CDR3 is CASRPPSGSSTGELFF. The CDR3 bases are TGTGCCAGCAGACCTCCTAGCGGGAGTTCTACCGGGGAGCTGTTTTTT.

This sequence joins TRBV29-1 and TRBJ2-1; 9 bases align to TRBD2. The CDR3 runs 20 residues. Trimming removed 4 bases from V and 8 bases from J; junction bases left unmatched: 27. Germline loops: CDR1 SQVTM, CDR2 ANQGSEA. CDR3 in DNA: TGCAGCGTTGTAATCTCGATCGATGTTAGCGGGAGATTCACAGGCGATGAGCAGTTCTTC. Its protein is CSVVISIDVSGRFTGDEQFF.

This clone has just a few counts. The genes are TRBV5-6 and TRBJ1-1; D ambiguous. The V end lost 1 base, the J end lost 7 bases, and 8 bases lay between the germline ends. The CDR3 length is 12 residues. CDR1 and CDR2 from the germline V gene are SGHDT and YYEEEE. In DNA, the CDR3 is TGTGCCAGCAGCTTGTGGCGGGATGAAGCTTTCTTT. Translated, it gives CASSLWRDEAFF.

The genes are TRBV19 and TRBJ2-2; 7 nucleotides match TRBD1. This CDR3 has 16 residues. Per germline, CDR1 LNHDA and CDR2 SQIVND (reference sequence). V gave up 1 base and J gave up 0 bases; unmatched junction bases: 2. In nucleotides, the CDR3 is TGTGCCAGTAGTATAGTTCAGGGGGCGAACACCGGGGAGCTGTTTTTT. Protein sequence: CASSIVQGANTGELFF.

This chain links TRBV7-9 with TRBJ2-7; 8 bases fit TRBD1. This CDR3 spans 16 amino acids. Trimming at V came to 1 base and at J to 7 bases, leaving 12 bases not matched to a gene. Per the germline V gene, CDR1 is SEHNR and CDR2 is FQNEAQ (reference sequence). In nucleotides, the CDR3 is TGTGCCAGCAGCTTAGTACGGTCCGGGACAGGAGCAGAGCAGTACTTC. Amino acid sequence: CASSLVRSGTGAEQYF.

This clone was observed a handful of times. This chain uses TRBV28 with TRBJ1-2, with D perhaps matching TRBD1 (5 bases). V was shortened by 6 bases and J by 4 bases, with 6 bases between the two germline ends. Germline CDR1 reads MDHEN; CDR2 reads SYDVKM. The CDR3 has 11 residues. The CDR3 loop reads CASRTVYGYTF. The DNA for the CDR3 is TGTGCCAGCAGGACAGTCTATGGCTACACCTTC.